This TCR beta chain was retrieved from a study of Ad26.COV2.S vaccination and SARS-CoV-2 variants. Study-wide findings and caveats: Spike-specific TCR breadth in vaccine recipients exceeded that seen in placebo recipients. Reported post-vaccination CD8+ and CD4+ T cell responses to spike showed substantial breadth. Overall T cell responses may have been underestimated by the analyses of TCR breadth and depth.

About this clone itself: Its antigen is unknown.

There are 18 residues in the CDR3. Trimming removed 0 bases at V and 2 bases at J, with 19 bases between. The germline CDR1 and CDR2 sequences are MNHEY and SVGEGT. The sample's treatment: roughly 20 received Ad26.COV2.S at low or high dose, single or two shots; 5 received placebo; per-sample allocation not given. Samples analyzed were those drawn on day 63 after the first vaccine or placebo injection. Ad26 vector vaccine expressed Wuhan-strain SARS-CoV-2 spike. TCRdb's table, derived via immunoSEQ multiplex PCR, lists solely in-frame clones and lacks some. Of about 440,000 clones listed, approximately 88% are singletons.

The sample consisted of peripheral blood, taken in a trial of Ad26.COV2.S vaccine versus placebo. The sequence came from a person between 18 and 65 years old who received the Ad26.COV2.S COVID-19 vaccine or a placebo. The rearrangement joins TRBV6-2 or TRBV6-3 to TRBJ1-1; D perhaps matches TRBD1 (6 bases). Here the CDR3 reads CASSYSGNRGTKNTEAFF. The DNA for the CDR3 is TGTGCCAGCAGTTACTCTGGAAACCGGGGGACAAAAAACACTGAAGCTTTCTTT.